This T cell receptor (beta chain) was found in a study of T-cell reconstitution after alpha-beta-depleted transplantation in children. Study-wide results and caveats: Newly produced T cells mostly provided counts and TCRbeta diversity after one year, as hyperexpanded clones declined. There were reportedly several hundred expanded graft clones from which alpha-beta T cells came about two months after transplant. Some patients showed high day-60 TCRbeta diversity, which derived from surviving recipient T cells and thymic progenitors.

Construction of the TCRbeta library involved unique molecular identifiers. TCRdb itself ran the PCR reads through MiXCR, one entry per CDR3 protein. This table holds 8,000 to 9,500 distinct CDR3 sequences, roughly 15% found once. Ten or more counts support this clonotype. Its target is unknown. With 3 bases clipped from V and 2 bases from J, the junction kept 2 bases outside the gene matches. Germline V gene sequence: CDR1 DFQATT, CDR2 SNEGSKA (reference sequence). CDR3 size: 14 residues. This receptor was identified in a girl under two years old who had a stem cell transplant for combined immunodeficiency, so the T cells may come from the graft donor. The specimen comprised PBMCs, mostly from graft donor cells, sampled 60 days after TCRalphabeta/CD19-depleted stem cell transplant. This chain uses TRBV20-1 with TRBJ2-3; 10 bases agree with TRBD2. CDR3 protein: CSASLAGVTDTQYF. In nucleotides, the CDR3 is TGCAGTGCTAGTCTAGCGGGGGTCACAGATACGCAGTATTTT.